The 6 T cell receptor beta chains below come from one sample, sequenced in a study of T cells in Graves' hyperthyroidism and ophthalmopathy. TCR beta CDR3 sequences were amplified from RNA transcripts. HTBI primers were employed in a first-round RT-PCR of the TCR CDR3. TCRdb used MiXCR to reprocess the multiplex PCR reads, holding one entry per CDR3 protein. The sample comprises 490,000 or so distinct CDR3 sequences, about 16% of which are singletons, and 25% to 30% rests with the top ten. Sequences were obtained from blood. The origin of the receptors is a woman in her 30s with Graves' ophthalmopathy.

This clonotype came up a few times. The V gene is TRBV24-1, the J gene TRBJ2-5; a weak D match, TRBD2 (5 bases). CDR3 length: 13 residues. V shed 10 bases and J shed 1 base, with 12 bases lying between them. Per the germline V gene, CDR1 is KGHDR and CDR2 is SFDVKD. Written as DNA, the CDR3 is TGTGCCACTTCGCGGAGCGGCCAAGAGACCCAGTACTTC. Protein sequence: CATSRSGQETQYF.

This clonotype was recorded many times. The CDR3 reads CASSSGQARLSNQPQHF. CDR3 bases: TGTGCCAGCAGCTCGGGACAGGCAAGACTGAGCAATCAGCCCCAGCATTTT. The genes are TRBV5-6 and TRBJ1-5; the match to TRBD1 covers 8 bases. The CDR3 has 17 residues. Germline CDR1 SGHDT, CDR2 YYEEEE. The V segment lost 3 bases and the J segment 1 base; nucleotides outside the gene matches: 9.

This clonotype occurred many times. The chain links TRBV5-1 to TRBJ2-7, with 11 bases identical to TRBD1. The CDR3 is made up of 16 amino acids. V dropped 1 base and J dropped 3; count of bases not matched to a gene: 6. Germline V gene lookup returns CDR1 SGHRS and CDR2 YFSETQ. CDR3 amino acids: CASSLKGTGGIYEQYF. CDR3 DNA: TGCGCCAGCAGCTTGAAAGGGACAGGGGGTATCTACGAGCAGTACTTC.

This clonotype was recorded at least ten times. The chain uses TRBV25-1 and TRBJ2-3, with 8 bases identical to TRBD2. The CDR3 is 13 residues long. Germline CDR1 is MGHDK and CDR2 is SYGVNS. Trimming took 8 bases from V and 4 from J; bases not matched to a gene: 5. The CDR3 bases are TGTGCCAGCGGAGCGGGAGTCTCAGATACGCAGTATTTT. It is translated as CASGAGVSDTQYF.

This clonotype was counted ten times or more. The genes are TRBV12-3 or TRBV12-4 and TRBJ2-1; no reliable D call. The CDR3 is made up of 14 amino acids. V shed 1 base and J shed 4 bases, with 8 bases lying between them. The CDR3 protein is CASSLGAAYNEQFF. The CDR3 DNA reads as TGTGCCAGCAGTTTAGGAGCAGCATACAATGAGCAGTTCTTC.

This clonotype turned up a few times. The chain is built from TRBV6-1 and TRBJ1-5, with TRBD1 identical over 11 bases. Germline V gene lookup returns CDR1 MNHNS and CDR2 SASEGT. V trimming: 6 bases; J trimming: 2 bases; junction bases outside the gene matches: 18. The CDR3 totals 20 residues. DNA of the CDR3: TGTGCCAGCAGCCGCCGGACCGGGACAGGGGGAACTAGGGGCAATCAGCCCCAGCATTTT. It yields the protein CASSRRTGTGGTRGNQPQHF.